This T cell receptor (beta chain) was identified during a study of blood T cell repertoires in COVID-19. The overall study: Sample material is recorded as cDNA or gDNA derived from T cells, B-cell-depleted T cells, or PBMCs.

TCRdb's table, derived via immunoSEQ multiplex PCR, lists solely in-frame clones and lacks some. The sample has more than 100,000 clones, roughly nine tenths seen once. The source of this sequence is a woman in her sixties with acute or convalescent COVID-19. Specimen: peripheral blood.

The CDR3 DNA is TGTGCCAGCAGTGAAGGTACATTGAACACTGAAGCTTTCTTT. As protein: CASSEGTLNTEAFF. This chain links TRBV2 with TRBJ1-1, with D hard to call. CDR1 is SNHLY and CDR2 is FYNNEI in the germline V gene. With 1 base removed from V and 0 bases from J, the gap between germline ends came to 6 bases. CDR3 length: 14 amino acids.